The 29 T cell receptor beta chains below were found in one sample sequenced in a study of cytomegalovirus exposure and HLA in healthy donors. Primers included in the PCR were 60 Vbeta and 13 Jbeta primers. TCRdb's table, derived via immunoSEQ multiplex PCR, lists solely in-frame clones and lacks some. The sample shows 150,000 or so clones, about 85% of them seen only once. The specimen sequenced was PBMCs. Receptors originate from a male donor in good health and CMV-seropositive.

This clone was seen more than once but under ten times. The chain employs TRBV7-9 and TRBJ1-1; no firm D call. Germline V CDR1 and CDR2: SEHNR, FQNEAQ (reference sequence). This CDR3 contains 13 residues. The V end was cut by 5 bases, the J end by 3 bases, with 10 bases between. CDR3 protein: CASSPSEDTEAFF. In DNA form, the CDR3 reads TGTGCCAGCAGCCCGAGTGAGGACACTGAAGCTTTCTTT.

CDR3 nucleotides: TGTGCCAGCACCGAGCGGGAGATCTACAATGAGCAGTTCTTC. Protein: CASTEREIYNEQFF. This sequence joins TRBV18 and TRBJ2-1; TRBD2 agrees at 8 bases. The CDR3 has 14 residues. J gave up 3 bases and V 8 bases, and 6 bases lay outside the gene matches. Germline assignment: CDR1 KGHSH and CDR2 LQKENI.

A note on this clone: At one end, the junction sequence differs from germline, possibly due to a read error. The chain recombines TRBV7-7 with TRBJ1-2, with D hard to call. Germline values: CDR1 SSHAT, CDR2 FNYEAQ (reference sequence). The CDR3 length is 11 residues. The CDR3 DNA reads TGTGCTAGCAGCCCCCGCGATGGCTACACCTTC. Translation gives CASSPRDGYTF.

The rearrangement joins TRBV30 to TRBJ1-1, with D tentatively TRBD1 (5 bases). The CDR3 consists of 12 residues. Germline V gene data show CDR1 as GTSNPN and CDR2 as SVGIG (reference sequence). Trimming shortened V by 2 bases and J by 4 bases, and 8 bases separated the two germline ends. CDR3 sequence: CAWSPGGTEAFF. CDR3 sequence (DNA): TGTGCCTGGAGTCCCGGGGGCACTGAAGCTTTCTTT. The entire variable domain, with the rest obtained from reference TRBV30 and TRBJ1-1, is as follows: SQTIHQWPATLVQPVGSPLSLECTVEGTSNPNLYWYRQAAGRGLQLLFYSVGIGQISSEVPQNLSASRPQDRQFILSSKKLLLSDSGFYLCAWSPGGTEAFFGQGTRLTVV.

The J gene is TRBJ2-1, the V gene TRBV11-3, with D unclear. The CDR3 totals 12 residues. Germline CDR1 reads SGHNT; CDR2 reads YENEEA. The V end was cut by 5 bases, the J end by 3 bases, with 5 bases between. The DNA for the CDR3 is TGTGCCAGCAGCGCGGTCTACAATGAGCAGTTCTTC. Translation: CASSAVYNEQFF.

The J gene is TRBJ2-7, the V gene TRBV15; D uncertain. V was cut by 0 bases and J by 3 bases, with 6 bases left in between. The CDR3 runs 13 residues. CDR1 LNHNV and CDR2 YYDKDF come from the germline V gene (reference sequence). Here the CDR3 DNA reads TGTGCCACCAGCAGAGACATCGGCTACGAGCAGTACTTC. It translates to CATSRDIGYEQYF. Using reference TRBV15 and TRBJ2-7 for the parts outside the CDR3, the full variable domain is DAMVIQNPRYQVTQFGKPVTLSCSQTLNHNVMYWYQQKSSQAPKLLFHYYDKDFNNEADTPDNFQSRRPNTSFCFLDIRSPGLGDTAMYLCATSRDIGYEQYFGPGTRLTVT.

The J gene is TRBJ2-1, the V gene TRBV28; D is undetermined. The germline gives CDR1 MDHEN, CDR2 SYDVKM. V lost 6 bases, J lost 8 bases, and 20 bases lay in between. This CDR3 region has 15 residues. CDR3 amino acids: CASSKSRSVVHEQFF. CDR3 nucleotides: TGTGCCAGCAGCAAATCCAGATCCGTGGTGCATGAGCAGTTCTTC. Supplemented by reference TRBV28 and TRBJ2-1, the full variable domain reads DVKVTQSSRYLVKRTGEKVFLECVQDMDHENMFWYRQDPGLGLRLIYFSYDVKMKEKGDIPEGYSVSREKKERFSLILESASTNQTSMYLCASSKSRSVVHEQFFGPGTRLTVL.

The sample holds one count of this clone. This chain joins TRBV30 and TRBJ2-7, with 8 positions matching TRBD2. Germline-derived CDR1 and CDR2 are GTSNPN and SVGIG (reference sequence). V dropped 0 bases and J dropped 2; count of bases not matched to a gene: 9. The CDR3 runs to 16 residues. The CDR3 loop reads CAWSVRGFSGAYEQYF. The CDR3 DNA reads TGTGCCTGGAGTGTAAGGGGGTTTAGCGGGGCCTACGAGCAGTACTTC.

The chain carries TRBV18 and TRBJ1-3; 9 bases are a match to TRBD1. Germline V gene lookup returns CDR1 KGHSH and CDR2 LQKENI. The CDR3 has 15 amino acids. With 3 bases clipped from V and 4 bases from J, the junction kept 4 bases outside the gene matches. The CDR3 protein is CASSPLDRGGNTIYF. The CDR3 DNA is TGTGCCAGCTCACCTCTGGACAGGGGAGGAAACACCATATATTTT. The variable domain in full, completed from reference TRBV18 and TRBJ1-3, reads NAGVMQNPRHLVRRRGQEARLRCSPMKGHSHVYWYRQLPEEGLKFMVYLQKENIIDESGMPKERFSAEFPKEGPSILRIQQVVRGDSAAYFCASSPLDRGGNTIYFGEGSWLTVV.

The chain recombines TRBV27 with TRBJ2-5; perhaps TRBD2 as D (6 bases). Germline V gene lookup returns CDR1 MNHEY and CDR2 SMNVEV (reference sequence). The CDR3 sequence is 13 residues long. V was clipped by 2 bases and J by 4 bases, with 8 bases between them. The CDR3 DNA is TGTGCCAGCAGTTTAGCGCGGGGAGAGACCCAGTACTTC. The encoded protein is CASSLARGETQYF.

This rearrangement joins TRBV19 to TRBJ2-7; 10 nucleotides align to TRBD2. The germline gives CDR1 LNHDA, CDR2 SQIVND (reference sequence). CDR3 length: 17 residues. V was clipped by 4 bases and J by 3 bases; unmatched bases: 12. Here the CDR3 DNA reads TGTGCCAGTAGTAGGCTAGCGGGAGCAACCGTAATCTACGAGCAGTACTTC. Its protein is CASSRLAGATVIYEQYF.

This clone occurred once. The chain combines TRBV27 with TRBJ1-2; the D gene is possibly TRBD1 (6 bases). The CDR3 spans 14 residues. The germline gives CDR1 MNHEY, CDR2 SMNVEV (reference sequence). With 6 bases removed from V and 4 bases from J, the gap between germline ends came to 15 bases. The CDR3 spells CASRRDTNTYGYTF. CDR3 bases: TGTGCCAGCAGACGGGACACCAACACCTATGGCTACACCTTC.

The chain employs TRBV6-6 and TRBJ2-1; 10 bases line up with TRBD1. The V gene end was trimmed by 8 bases and the J gene end by 6 bases; junction bases not matched to a gene: 4. This CDR3 is 13 amino acids long. Germline CDR1 reads MNHNY; CDR2 reads SVGAGI (reference sequence). This chain's CDR3 is CASRDRGINEQFF. The CDR3 bases are TGTGCCAGCCGGGACAGGGGTATCAATGAGCAGTTCTTC.

The chain has TRBV6-1 and TRBJ1-5; no clear D. This CDR3 has 15 amino acids. V shed 1 base and J shed 7 bases, with 14 bases lying between them. Germline CDR1 is MNHNS and CDR2 is SASEGT. CDR3 DNA sequence: TGTGCCAGCAGTGAAGTGGCCTTCGTTAGCCAGCCCCAGCATTTT. Its translation is CASSEVAFVSQPQHF.

Only a few counts were recorded for this clone. The chain joins TRBV27 to TRBJ2-2; D is perhaps TRBD2 (5 bases). Per germline, CDR1 MNHEY and CDR2 SMNVEV (reference sequence). The CDR3 spans 14 residues. The ends were cut back, 3 bases at V and 6 bases at J, with 11 bases in the middle. The CDR3 DNA is TGTGCCAGCAGTTTTGTAGGAGGTCCCGGGGAGCTGTTTTTT. Its translation is CASSFVGGPGELFF.

This clone was observed a few times. The V call is TRBV5-6, the J call TRBJ2-5; unclear D gene. Germline V CDR1 and CDR2: SGHDT, YYEEEE. Deletions cut 0 bases from V and 3 bases from J, with 6 bases between. The CDR3 is made up of 13 amino acids. The CDR3 protein is CASSLAFEETQYF. The CDR3 coding sequence is TGTGCCAGCAGCTTGGCTTTTGAAGAGACCCAGTACTTC.

V and J are TRBV5-1 and TRBJ2-1; 9 bases line up with TRBD2. The CDR3 loop spans 14 amino acids. From germline, CDR1 is SGHRS and CDR2 YFSETQ. V lost 5 bases and J lost 7; bases outside the gene matches: 7. CDR3 protein: CASRASGTSNEQFF. In nucleotides, the CDR3 is TGCGCCAGCAGAGCTAGCGGGACATCAAATGAGCAGTTCTTC.

This chain links TRBV15 with TRBJ2-1; TRBD2 matches at 8 bases. V trimming: 1 base; J trimming: 4 bases; junction bases outside the gene matches: 6. This CDR3 region has 16 residues. Germline loops: CDR1 LNHNV, CDR2 YYDKDF (reference sequence). Here the CDR3 reads CATSRGAGEGYNEQFF. The CDR3 nucleotides are TGTGCCACCAGCAGAGGAGCGGGAGAGGGATACAATGAGCAGTTCTTC.

This rearrangement joins TRBV7-9 to TRBJ1-4; no clear D. The CDR3 has 15 residues. Trimming removed 1 base at V and 4 bases at J, with 10 bases between. The germline gives CDR1 SEHNR, CDR2 FQNEAQ (reference sequence). The CDR3 DNA follows: TGTGCCAGCAGCTTAGTCGAGGGAGGTAATGAAAAACTGTTTTTT. Its translation: CASSLVEGGNEKLFF. The variable domain in full, completed from reference TRBV7-9 and TRBJ1-4, reads DTGVSQNPRHKITKRGQNVTFRCDPISEHNRLYWYRQTLGQGPEFLTYFQNEAQLEKSRLLSDRFSAERPKGSFSTLEIQRTEQGDSAMYLCASSLVEGGNEKLFFGSGTQLSVL.

The chain is built from TRBV21-1 and TRBJ1-4. TRBV21-1 is annotated as a pseudogene. The CDR3 is 20 amino acids. CDR3 amino acids: CASSKGPSGGWEKTNEKLFF. The CDR3 DNA is TGTGCCAGCAGCAAAGGGCCAAGTGGGGGGTGGGAAAAAACTAATGAAAAACTGTTTTTT.

This chain connects TRBV29-1 to TRBJ2-2, with 10 bases lining up with TRBD1. J lost 5 bases, V lost 8 bases, and 5 bases had no gene match. This CDR3 is built from 13 residues. Germline assignment: CDR1 SQVTM and CDR2 ANQGSEA. The CDR3 sequence: CSTTDRGTGELFF. CDR3 nucleotide sequence: TGCAGCACAACGGACAGGGGGACCGGGGAGCTGTTTTTT.

A word on this clone: Other DNA sequences of this sample code for an identical CDR3. The chain is built from TRBV5-1 and TRBJ1-5; 9 positions agree with TRBD1. Germline-derived CDR1 and CDR2 are SGHRS and YFSETQ. This CDR3 is built from 14 residues. J lost 4 bases, V lost 4 bases, and 3 bases had no gene match. The DNA of the CDR3 is TGCGCCAGCAGCCCGGGACAGGGTAATCAGCCCCAGCATTTT. This sequence encodes CASSPGQGNQPQHF.

Comments on this clone: The sample contains more than one DNA sequence encoding this CDR3. This chain joins TRBV12-5 and TRBJ2-5; 10 nucleotides agree with TRBD1. V dropped 5 bases and J dropped 1; count of bases not matched to a gene: 7. The CDR3 is 16 residues long. Germline V gene data show CDR1 as LGHNT and CDR2 as FRNRAP. The CDR3 nucleotides read TGTGCTAGTGGTACCAAAGACAGGGGGCCCCAAGAGACCCAGTACTTC. Translating it yields CASGTKDRGPQETQYF.

In this sample, this clone turned up a few times. CDR3 coding DNA: TGTGCCAGTACGCTTCTAGCGGGAGGGTCGGGGGATACGCAGTATTTT. This translates into CASTLLAGGSGDTQYF. The chain joins TRBV19 to TRBJ2-3, with 12 bases lining up with TRBD2. Trimming took 7 bases from V and 6 from J; bases not matched to a gene: 11. CDR1 is LNHDA and CDR2 is SQIVND in the germline V gene (reference sequence). The CDR3 length is 16 residues.

The rearrangement joins TRBV6-5 to TRBJ2-7; 11 bases agree with TRBD1. The trim removed 4 bases at V and 6 bases at J, leaving 8 bases unmatched. CDR1 and CDR2 from the germline V gene are MNHEY and SVGAGI. CDR3 length: 15 amino acids. Here the CDR3 DNA reads TGTGCCAGCAGTTCGGCGGGACAGGGGGTCCGCGAGCAGTACTTC. Amino acids: CASSSAGQGVREQYF.

The rearrangement joins TRBV6-1 to TRBJ2-3; D unclear. Germline V gene lookup returns CDR1 MNHNS and CDR2 SASEGT. V shed 5 bases and J shed 8 bases, with 11 bases lying between them. The CDR3 loop spans 12 amino acids. The CDR3 loop is CASSTPYGTQYF. The CDR3 DNA reads as TGTGCCAGCAGTACCCCCTATGGTACGCAGTATTTT.

The chain employs TRBV9 and TRBJ2-3, with D perhaps matching TRBD1 (5 bases). Trimming cost V 0 bases and J 5 bases, with 16 bases left between them. This CDR3 comprises 16 residues. Germline-derived CDR1 and CDR2 are SGDLS and YYNGEE. The CDR3 DNA reads TGTGCCAGCAGCGTAGCTGGTACAGGTAGTCTAGATACGCAGTATTTT. Translated, it gives CASSVAGTGSLDTQYF.

V gene TRBV30 combines with J gene TRBJ1-1; D perhaps matches TRBD1 (6 bases). V was trimmed by 5 bases and J by 5 bases, leaving 18 bases between them. Germline lookup yields CDR1 GTSNPN and CDR2 SVGIG (reference sequence). This CDR3 contains 14 residues. The CDR3 protein is CAWGTTGRTTEAFF. Written as DNA, the CDR3 is TGTGCCTGGGGGACTACAGGGCGGACGACTGAAGCTTTCTTT.

This rearrangement joins TRBV7-9 to TRBJ2-1, with D possibly being TRBD2 (6 bases). Deletions cut 5 bases from V and 0 bases from J, with 17 bases between. Germline loops: CDR1 SEHNR, CDR2 FQNEAQ (reference sequence). The CDR3 runs to 17 residues. The CDR3 is CASSPLAEGSSYNEQFF. The CDR3 DNA follows: TGTGCCAGCAGCCCCTTAGCGGAGGGGAGCTCCTACAATGAGCAGTTCTTC.